The 32 T cell receptor beta chains below were found in one sample sequenced in a study of blood T cell repertoires in COVID-19. Using immunoSEQ multiplex PCR, the repertoire was profiled, and TCRdb retains in-frame clones only, with some absent. The table includes approximately 530,000 clones, approximately 91% detected once. Material for sequencing was peripheral blood. These receptors all stem from a woman aged 50 to 60 with COVID-19, enrolled during active disease.

The J gene is TRBJ2-1, the V gene TRBV5-1, with 7 bases matching TRBD2. Germline CDR1 and CDR2: SGHRS and YFSETQ. Losses at the gene ends were 0 bases for V and 7 bases for J; bases not matched to a gene: 16. There are 18 residues in the CDR3. This chain's CDR3 is CASSLDRFGGGALNEQFF. CDR3 bases: TGCGCCAGCAGCTTGGATAGATTTGGCGGGGGAGCCCTTAATGAGCAGTTCTTC.

The chain uses TRBV10-1 and TRBJ1-2; D possibly corresponds to TRBD1 (5 bases). The germline V and J ends were trimmed by 0 bases and 3 bases, with 8 bases remaining between them. The CDR3 totals 14 residues. CDR1 and CDR2 (germline): WNHNN, SYGVQD (reference sequence). CDR3 sequence reads: CASSESGRDYGYTF. For the CDR3, the DNA is TGCGCCAGCAGTGAGTCGGGCAGGGACTATGGCTACACCTTC.

The V call is TRBV27, the J call TRBJ2-1, with TRBD1 as a possible D gene (5 bases). Between the trimmed V and J ends, which lost 2 bases and 9 bases, there was a span of 8 bases. This CDR3 region has 12 residues. The V gene's germline CDR1 is MNHEY and CDR2 SMNVEV (reference sequence). CDR3 sequence (DNA): TGTGCCAGCAGTTTACAGGGAATTGAGCAGTTCTTC. It yields the protein CASSLQGIEQFF.

The J gene is TRBJ2-1, the V gene TRBV27; 9 bases are a match to TRBD1. CDR1 and CDR2 (germline): MNHEY, SMNVEV (reference sequence). Trimming took 6 bases from V and 12 from J; bases not matched to a gene: 12. The CDR3 totals 14 residues. CDR3 region: CASRPTGGRMVQFF. The CDR3 DNA sequence: TGTGCCAGCAGACCGACAGGGGGTCGCATGGTGCAGTTCTTC.

The chain carries TRBV5-6 and TRBJ1-6; the D gene is possibly TRBD1 (6 bases). The CDR3 consists of 16 residues. Germline CDR1 is SGHDT and CDR2 is YYEEEE. The V and J ends lost 1 base and 10 bases respectively, with 18 bases between them. The CDR3 here is CASSLTETGQRSPLHF. The CDR3 DNA follows: TGTGCCAGCAGCTTGACCGAAACAGGACAGAGATCACCCCTCCACTTT.

This chain connects TRBV19 to TRBJ2-1; D is possibly TRBD2 (5 bases). Germline loops: CDR1 LNHDA, CDR2 SQIVND (reference sequence). CDR3 length: 15 amino acids. V was shortened by 5 bases and J by 0 bases, with 11 bases between the two germline ends. CDR3 DNA: TGTGCCAGTAGTCGGGGTCGGGACTCCTACAATGAGCAGTTCTTC. Translating it yields CASSRGRDSYNEQFF.

This chain uses TRBV13 with TRBJ1-3; D unclear. Per germline, CDR1 PRHDT and CDR2 FYEKMQ (reference sequence). CDR3 size: 15 residues. With 5 bases removed from V and 3 bases from J, the gap between germline ends came to 14 bases. The CDR3 protein is CASSLQLGVGNTIYF. The DNA for the CDR3 is TGTGCCAGCAGCCTACAGCTCGGGGTTGGAAACACCATATATTTT. The whole variable domain, filled in from reference TRBV13 and TRBJ1-3, reads AAGVIQSPRHLIKEKRETATLKCYPIPRHDTVYWYQQGPGQDPQFLISFYEKMQSDKGSIPDRFSAQQFSDYHSELNMSSLELGDSALYFCASSLQLGVGNTIYFGEGSWLTVV.

The genes are TRBV20-1 and TRBJ2-7, with 8 nucleotides matching TRBD1. The CDR3 totals 14 residues. With 3 bases clipped from V and 6 bases from J, the junction kept 10 bases outside the gene matches. From germline, CDR1 is DFQATT and CDR2 SNEGSKA (reference sequence). The CDR3 bases are TGCAGTGCTAGTCTTACTGGACAGGGCGGCGAGCAGTACTTC. Its protein is CSASLTGQGGEQYF.

The CDR3: CASSEAQAGLSGNTIYF. In DNA form, the CDR3 reads TGTGCCAGCAGTGAAGCGCAGGCAGGGCTCTCTGGAAACACCATATATTTT. The genes are TRBV6-1 and TRBJ1-3; perhaps TRBD1 as D (5 bases). From germline, CDR1 is MNHNS and CDR2 SASEGT. The CDR3 has 17 residues. The V gene lost 0 bases and the J gene lost 0 bases, with 12 bases spanning the gap.

V gene TRBV12-3 or TRBV12-4 combines with J gene TRBJ1-6; D remains unclear. The V and J ends lost 6 bases and 7 bases respectively, with 7 bases between them. This CDR3 has 12 residues. This CDR3 is CASRQMNSPLHF. CDR3 bases: TGTGCCAGCAGACAGATGAATTCACCCCTCCACTTT.

This clone appeared many times. Other nucleotide sequences in the sample specify the same CDR3. The rearrangement joins TRBV3-1 (or the pseudogene TRBV3-2) to TRBJ1-6; D call uncertain. Per germline, CDR1 LGHDT and CDR2 YNNKEL (reference sequence). V lost 3 bases and J lost 10, with 7 bases in between. The CDR3 is 12 amino acids. The CDR3 DNA reads as TGTGCCAGCAGCCAGGGAGAGTCACCCCTCCACTTT. Translated: CASSQGESPLHF.

This chain links TRBV18 with TRBJ1-1, with 7 bases aligning to TRBD1. Germline CDR1 is KGHSH and CDR2 is LQKENI. CDR3 size: 14 residues. V lost 4 bases, J lost 1 base, and 3 bases stayed unmatched. Here the CDR3 DNA reads TGTGCCAGCTCACGAGGACAGGCGAACACTGAAGCTTTCTTT. Protein: CASSRGQANTEAFF.

The rearrangement joins TRBV12-5 to TRBJ2-7; D gene ambiguous. CDR3 length: 16 residues. Deletions cut 1 base from V and 2 bases from J, with 15 bases between. CDR1 is LGHNT and CDR2 is FRNRAP in the germline V gene. The CDR3 spells CASGLDLLERPYEQYF. CDR3 coding DNA: TGTGCTAGTGGTTTGGATCTCCTGGAGAGGCCCTACGAGCAGTACTTC.

The chain joins TRBV28 to TRBJ2-1; the match to TRBD1 covers 7 bases. CDR3 length: 14 amino acids. Looked up from germline, CDR1 is MDHEN and CDR2 is SYDVKM. Trimming cost V 5 bases and J 9 bases; bases outside gene matches: 10. The DNA for the CDR3 is TGTGCCAGCAGTGATAACAGGGGAGAGGGTGAGCAGTTCTTC. It yields the protein CASSDNRGEGEQFF.

The DNA for the CDR3 is TGTGCCAGCAGTTTATTGTCCCGATTGAGCTCCTATAATTCACCCCTCCACTTT. Residues: CASSLLSRLSSYNSPLHF. J is TRBJ1-6 and V is TRBV27; D gene ambiguous. CDR3 length equals 18 residues. Trimming removed 1 base at V and 0 bases at J, with 13 bases between. Germline loops: CDR1 MNHEY, CDR2 SMNVEV (reference sequence).

In its sample, this clone was seen a few times. The DNA of the CDR3 is TGTGCCACCCAACAGGGTTCTGGCACTGAAGCTTTCTTT. Translation gives CATQQGSGTEAFF. This sequence joins TRBV15 and TRBJ1-1; a weak D match, TRBD1 (6 bases). The ends were cut back, 8 bases at V and 4 bases at J, with 14 bases in the middle. CDR1 is LNHNV and CDR2 is YYDKDF in the germline V gene (reference sequence). The CDR3 runs 13 residues.

V and J are TRBV5-1 and TRBJ1-2; perhaps TRBD1 as D (6 bases). Germline-derived CDR1 and CDR2 are SGHRS and YFSETQ. CDR3 length: 16 amino acids. V was cut by 3 bases and J by 6 bases, with 21 bases left in between. The CDR3 sequence: CASSSAFTQGNHGYTF. DNA for the CDR3: TGCGCCAGCAGCTCCGCCTTCACACAGGGTAATCATGGCTACACCTTC.

The J gene is TRBJ2-7, the V gene TRBV19, with D possibly TRBD1 on 5 matching bases. Germline V gene sequence: CDR1 LNHDA, CDR2 SQIVND (reference sequence). CDR3 length: 14 amino acids. V lost 8 bases to trimming and J lost 2 bases, with 16 bases between them. The CDR3 is CASRKGLGPYEQYF. The DNA of the CDR3 is TGTGCCAGTCGCAAGGGGCTTGGGCCCTACGAGCAGTACTTC.

The chain has TRBV5-1 and TRBJ1-1, with a tentative D call TRBD1 (6 bases). The germline CDR1 and CDR2 sequences are SGHRS and YFSETQ. V was trimmed by 4 bases and J by 6 bases, leaving 10 bases between them. This CDR3 region has 12 residues. The CDR3 DNA reads TGCGCCAGCAGCGCATCAGGGGCTGAAGCTTTCTTT. Protein: CASSASGAEAFF.

This clone came up a few times. This chain joins TRBV12-3 or TRBV12-4 and TRBJ2-7; D is uncertain. This CDR3 contains 12 residues. V was clipped by 1 base and J by 4 bases, with 5 bases between them. This chain's CDR3 is CASSLVSYEQYF. CDR3 nucleotides: TGTGCCAGCAGTTTAGTCTCTTACGAGCAGTACTTC.

CDR3 nucleotide sequence: TGTGCCAGCAGCTTAGTGGCCAGCTCCTACAATGAGCAGTTCTTC. It specifies CASSLVASSYNEQFF. The chain recombines TRBV11-2 with TRBJ2-1; D uncertain. The germline CDR1 and CDR2 sequences are SGHAT and FQNNGV. V was clipped by 1 base and J by 0 bases, with 7 bases between them. The CDR3 contains 15 residues.

The genes are TRBV10-3 and TRBJ1-3; D is unclear. Germline assignment: CDR1 ENHRY and CDR2 SYGVKD. The CDR3 contains 12 residues. Between the trimmed V and J ends, which lost 7 bases and 0 bases, there was a span of 4 bases. The CDR3 DNA is TGTGCCATCATGAGCTCTGGAAACACCATATATTTT. Translation: CAIMSSGNTIYF.

This clone came up many times. J is TRBJ1-1 and V is TRBV6-5; 9 positions match TRBD1. CDR3 length: 15 residues. V shed 4 bases, J shed 0 bases, and the junction held 3 bases outside the gene matches. Germline CDR1 MNHEY, CDR2 SVGAGI. CDR3 loop: CASSSYRGLNTEAFF. For the CDR3, the DNA is TGTGCCAGCAGTTCATACAGGGGGCTGAACACTGAAGCTTTCTTT.

The V gene is TRBV3-1 (or the pseudogene TRBV3-2), the J gene TRBJ2-2; 11 bases line up with TRBD2. With V trimmed by 4 bases and J by 4 bases, 5 bases remained unmatched. The CDR3 totals 16 residues. CDR1 is LGHDT and CDR2 is YNNKEL in the germline V gene (reference sequence). CDR3 sequence reads: CASSRRTSGGTGELFF. CDR3 DNA: TGTGCCAGCAGCCGCCGAACTAGCGGGGGCACCGGGGAGCTGTTTTTT.

The chain carries TRBV18 and TRBJ2-1; D might be TRBD2 (5 bases). Germline V lookup: CDR1 KGHSH, CDR2 LQKENI. The CDR3 runs 14 residues. V was shortened by 3 bases and J by 7 bases, with 13 bases between the two germline ends. CDR3 in amino acids: CASSPNGEVNEQFF. In DNA form, the CDR3 reads TGTGCCAGCTCACCGAACGGGGAAGTGAATGAGCAGTTCTTC.

The V call is TRBV6-6, the J call TRBJ1-2; tentative D call: TRBD1 (5 bases). Germline lookup yields CDR1 MNHNY and CDR2 SVGAGI (reference sequence). V was cut by 3 bases and J by 8 bases, with 22 bases left in between. This CDR3 is 16 amino acids long. CDR3 sequence reads: CASSYNLKGQGEGYTF. In nucleotides, the CDR3 is TGTGCCAGCAGTTATAACCTTAAGGGGCAGGGTGAGGGCTACACCTTC.

The chain joins TRBV2 to TRBJ1-4, with D tentatively TRBD1 (5 bases). The CDR3 has 15 amino acids. Germline V gene lookup returns CDR1 SNHLY and CDR2 FYNNEI. V lost 2 bases and J lost 1, with 8 bases in between. The CDR3 sequence is CASSERRGTNEKLFF. CDR3 in DNA: TGTGCCAGCAGTGAAAGGAGGGGAACTAATGAAAAACTGTTTTTT.

The genes are TRBV28 and TRBJ1-2; D remains unclear. CDR1 MDHEN and CDR2 SYDVKM come from the germline V gene. The CDR3 contains 14 residues. V lost 3 bases and J 5 bases, leaving 13 bases between the germline ends. CDR3 in DNA: TGTGCCAGCAGTTTGGGCCCTAGCGGATATGGCTACACCTTC. Translating it yields CASSLGPSGYGYTF.

This chain connects TRBV16 to TRBJ2-1, with a possible D match to TRBD2 (5 bases). Trimming left V 1 base short and J 0 bases short, with 10 bases between. The CDR3 spans 16 residues. Germline V gene sequence: CDR1 KGHSY, CDR2 FQNENV. CDR3 residues: CASSQFRGTSYNEQFF. The CDR3 coding sequence is TGTGCCAGCAGCCAATTTCGGGGAACCTCCTACAATGAGCAGTTCTTC.

Notes on this clone: The sample has other DNA sequences that encode this CDR3 too. The V and J genes are TRBV9 and TRBJ1-1; D is uncertain. Germline lookup yields CDR1 SGDLS and CDR2 YYNGEE. The V and J ends lost 0 bases and 1 base respectively, with 4 bases between them. The CDR3 has 13 amino acids. The CDR3 bases are TGTGCCAGCAGCGTAGAACAGAACACTGAAGCTTTCTTT. It codes for CASSVEQNTEAFF.

The V and J genes are TRBV2 and TRBJ2-5; TRBD2 matches 10 bases. The CDR3 sequence is 16 residues long. Germline values: CDR1 SNHLY, CDR2 FYNNEI. The junction had 6 bases not matched to a gene; V was cut back by 1 base and J by 4 bases. CDR3 nucleotides: TGTGCCAGCAGTGAAGTGGGTAGCGGGGGGCCAGAGACCCAGTACTTC. It yields the protein CASSEVGSGGPETQYF.

V usage is TRBV2 and J usage is TRBJ1-5, with a weak D call TRBD1 (6 bases). Per germline, CDR1 SNHLY and CDR2 FYNNEI. CDR3 length: 15 amino acids. The V and J ends lost 7 bases and 2 bases respectively, with 15 bases between them. The CDR3 DNA sequence: TGTGCCAGCAAAGGGGGAGCGAGTGGCAATCAGCCCCAGCATTTT. Protein: CASKGGASGNQPQHF.